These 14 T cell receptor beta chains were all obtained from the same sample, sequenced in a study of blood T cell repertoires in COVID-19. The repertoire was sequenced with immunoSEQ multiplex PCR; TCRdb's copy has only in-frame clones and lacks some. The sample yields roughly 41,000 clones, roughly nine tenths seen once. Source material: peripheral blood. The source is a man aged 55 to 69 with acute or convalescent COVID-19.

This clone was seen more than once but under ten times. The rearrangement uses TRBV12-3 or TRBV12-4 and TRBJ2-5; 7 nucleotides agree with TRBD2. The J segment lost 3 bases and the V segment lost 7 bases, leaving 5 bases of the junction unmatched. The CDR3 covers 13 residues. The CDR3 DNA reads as TGTGCCAGCACCGTTGGGAGGGAAGAGACCCAGTACTTC. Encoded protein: CASTVGREETQYF.

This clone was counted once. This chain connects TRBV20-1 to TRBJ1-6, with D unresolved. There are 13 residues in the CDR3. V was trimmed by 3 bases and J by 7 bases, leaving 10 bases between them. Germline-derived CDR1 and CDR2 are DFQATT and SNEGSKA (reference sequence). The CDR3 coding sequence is TGCAGTGCTAGTGGAGTAGTCAATTCACCCCTCCACTTT. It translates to CSASGVVNSPLHF.

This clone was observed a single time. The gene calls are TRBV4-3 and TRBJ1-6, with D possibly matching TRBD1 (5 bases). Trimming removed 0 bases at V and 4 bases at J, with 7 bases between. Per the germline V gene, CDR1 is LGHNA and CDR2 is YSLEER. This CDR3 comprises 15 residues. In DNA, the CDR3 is TGCGCCAGCAGCCAAGAGACAGATTATAATTCACCCCTCCACTTT. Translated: CASSQETDYNSPLHF.

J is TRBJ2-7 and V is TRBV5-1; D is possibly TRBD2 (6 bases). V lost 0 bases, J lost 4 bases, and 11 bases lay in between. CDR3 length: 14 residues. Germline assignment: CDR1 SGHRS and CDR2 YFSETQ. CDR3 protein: CASSLAVAEYEQYF. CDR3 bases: TGCGCCAGCAGCTTGGCTGTAGCGGAGTACGAGCAGTACTTC.

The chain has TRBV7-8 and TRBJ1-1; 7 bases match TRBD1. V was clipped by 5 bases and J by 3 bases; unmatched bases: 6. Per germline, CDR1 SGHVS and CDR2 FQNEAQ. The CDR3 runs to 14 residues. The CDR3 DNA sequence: TGTGCCAGCAGCCGGGTAACAGGGGACACTGAAGCTTTCTTT. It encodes CASSRVTGDTEAFF. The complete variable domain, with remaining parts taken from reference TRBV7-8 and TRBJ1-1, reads GAGVSQSPRYKVAKRGQDVALRCDPISGHVSLFWYQQALGQGPEFLTYFQNEAQLDKSGLPSDRFFAERPEGSVSTLKIQRTQQEDSAVYLCASSRVTGDTEAFFGQGTRLTVV.

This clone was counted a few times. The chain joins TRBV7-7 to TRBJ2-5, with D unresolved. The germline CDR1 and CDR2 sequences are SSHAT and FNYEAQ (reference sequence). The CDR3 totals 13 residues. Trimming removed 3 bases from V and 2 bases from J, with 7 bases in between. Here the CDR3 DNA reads TGTGCCAGCAGCTTGAACACGCAAGAGACCCAGTACTTC. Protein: CASSLNTQETQYF.

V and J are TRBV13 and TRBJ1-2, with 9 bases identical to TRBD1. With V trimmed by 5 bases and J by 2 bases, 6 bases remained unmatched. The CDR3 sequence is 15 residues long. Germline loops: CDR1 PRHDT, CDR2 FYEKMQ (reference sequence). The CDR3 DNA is TGTGCCAGCAGCCCGGGGGACAGGGTGAACTATGGCTACACCTTC. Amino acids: CASSPGDRVNYGYTF.

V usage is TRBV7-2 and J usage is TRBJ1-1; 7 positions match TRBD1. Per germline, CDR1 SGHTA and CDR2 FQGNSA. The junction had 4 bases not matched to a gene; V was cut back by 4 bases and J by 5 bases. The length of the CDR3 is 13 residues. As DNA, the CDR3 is TGTGCCAGCAGCTCCCCGGACAGGACTGAAGCTTTCTTT. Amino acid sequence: CASSSPDRTEAFF.

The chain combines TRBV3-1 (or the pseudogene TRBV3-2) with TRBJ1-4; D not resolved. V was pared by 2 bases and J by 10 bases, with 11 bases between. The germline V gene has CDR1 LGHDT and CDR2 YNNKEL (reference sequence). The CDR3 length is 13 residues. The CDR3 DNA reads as TGTGCCAGCAGCCAATTATCGCACGGAAAACTGTTTTTT. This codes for CASSQLSHGKLFF.

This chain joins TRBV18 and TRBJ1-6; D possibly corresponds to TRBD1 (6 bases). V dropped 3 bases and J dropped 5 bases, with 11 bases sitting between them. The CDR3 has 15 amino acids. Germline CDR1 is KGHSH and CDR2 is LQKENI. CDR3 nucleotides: TGTGCCAGCTCACCCGGGACACCAGATAATTCACCCCTCCACTTT. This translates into CASSPGTPDNSPLHF.

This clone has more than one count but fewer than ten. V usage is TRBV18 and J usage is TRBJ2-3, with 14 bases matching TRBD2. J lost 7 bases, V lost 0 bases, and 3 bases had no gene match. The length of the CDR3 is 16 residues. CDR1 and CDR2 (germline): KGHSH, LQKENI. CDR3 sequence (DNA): TGTGCCAGCTCACCACCCGGACTAGCGGGGGGAAATACGCAGTATTTT. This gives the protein CASSPPGLAGGNTQYF.

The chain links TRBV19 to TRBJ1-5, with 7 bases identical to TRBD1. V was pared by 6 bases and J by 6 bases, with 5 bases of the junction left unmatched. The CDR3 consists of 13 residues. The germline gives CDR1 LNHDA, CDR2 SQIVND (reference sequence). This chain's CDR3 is CASRTGKSQPQHF. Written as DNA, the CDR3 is TGTGCCAGTAGGACAGGGAAAAGTCAGCCCCAGCATTTT.

The CDR3 sequence: CASSSGQFYEQYF. The CDR3, as DNA: TGCGCCAGCAGTTCTGGACAGTTTTACGAGCAGTACTTC. The V call is TRBV5-1, the J call TRBJ2-7; possible D gene TRBD1, 6 bases. The CDR3 has 13 amino acids. V was trimmed by 5 bases and J by 4 bases, leaving 13 bases between them. The germline V gene has CDR1 SGHRS and CDR2 YFSETQ.

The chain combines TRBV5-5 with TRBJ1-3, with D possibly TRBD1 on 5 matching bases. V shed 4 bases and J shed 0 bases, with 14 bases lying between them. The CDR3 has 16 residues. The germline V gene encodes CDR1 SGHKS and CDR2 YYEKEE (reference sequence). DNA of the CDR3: TGTGCCAGCAGCCCCCTGGGGGGGGACTCTGGAAACACCATATATTTT. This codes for CASSPLGGDSGNTIYF.